A selection of T cell receptor beta chains follows, all from one sample in a study of blood T cells in healthy people across ages. MiXCR, run by TCRdb on the 5' RACE reads, gives a single entry per CDR3 protein. The table includes roughly 1,800,000 distinct CDR3 sequences, about 50% detected once. Sequenced material: blood. The receptors come from a middle-aged woman in good health. CDR3s include the opening cysteine and the closing phenylalanine or tryptophan. The order of the fields is clone size, J gene, D gene, V gene, CDR3 protein, CDR3 DNA. The D gene is left open where the match is weak. Not all rows give a size; the values are once, few, many and, for expanded clones, a class.

>NA|TRBJ2-1|NA|TRBV7-9
CASSLGRGASYNEQFF
TGTGCCAGCAGCTTAGGTCGGGGGGCGAGCTACAATGAGCAGTTCTTC
>few|TRBJ2-3|TRBD1|TRBV24-1
CATSDTGTVWDTQYF
TGTGCCACCAGTGATACTGGGACAGTGTGGGATACGCAGTATTTT
>many|TRBJ2-3|TRBD2|TRBV5-1
CASSLGLAGGSDTQYF
TGCGCCAGCAGCTTGGGACTAGCGGGGGGCTCAGATACGCAGTATTTT
>once|TRBJ1-2|NA|TRBV7-9
CASSRDTGDDYTF
TGTGCCAGCAGCAGGGACACCGGCGACGACTACACCTTC
>few|TRBJ1-4|NA|TRBV7-3
CASSLGVNEKLFF
TGCGCCAGCAGCCTAGGGGTGAATGAAAAACTGTTTTTT
>few|TRBJ2-1|NA|TRBV5-1
CASSLEAGTYNEQFF
TGCGCCAGCAGCTTGGAGGCGGGAACCTACAATGAGCAGTTCTTC
>few|TRBJ1-4|NA|TRBV7-2
CASSPGFGIGDEKLFF
TGTGCCAGCAGCCCGGGCTTCGGGATCGGAGATGAAAAACTGTTTTTT
>NA|TRBJ1-1|NA|TRBV9
CASSEDGVTGAFF
TGTGCCAGCAGCGAAGACGGCGTCACTGGAGCTTTCTTT
>NA|TRBJ2-7|NA|TRBV15
CATSRSASGNEQYF
TGTGCCACCAGCAGATCGGCATCCGGCAACGAGCAGTACTTC
>NA|TRBJ2-1|NA|TRBV7-2
CASSLDMGSYDEQFF
TGTGCCAGCAGCTTAGATATGGGTTCCTACGATGAGCAGTTCTTC
>few|TRBJ2-1|NA|TRBV7-2
CASSAVQGIYNEQFF
TGTGCCAGCAGCGCAGTGCAGGGGATTTACAATGAGCAGTTCTTC
>NA|TRBJ2-7|TRBD2|TRBV12-3/TRBV12-4
CASSSPGGGSYGDEQYF
TGTGCCAGCAGTTCCCCCGGGGGGGGTTCGTACGGGGACGAGCAGTACTTC
>NA|TRBJ1-5|NA|TRBV7-8
CASSLFRESNQPQHF
TGTGCCAGCAGCTTATTTCGGGAGAGCAATCAGCCCCAGCATTTT
>NA|TRBJ2-1|NA|TRBV10-2
CASSEYRDTEQFF
TGCGCCAGCAGTGAGTACAGGGATACTGAGCAGTTCTTC
>NA|TRBJ2-7|NA|TRBV2
CASPKIRANEQYF
TGTGCCAGCCCTAAAATCAGGGCTAACGAGCAGTACTTC
>few|TRBJ1-2|TRBD1|TRBV4-2
CASSQGVTGQQGGYTF
TGTGCCAGCAGCCAAGGCGTGACAGGCCAACAGGGGGGCTACACCTTC
>few|TRBJ2-3|NA|TRBV7-9
CASSLSPADTQYF
TGTGCCAGCAGCTTATCTCCAGCAGATACGCAGTATTTT
>NA|TRBJ1-4|TRBD1|TRBV4-1
CASSQDLGQGITGREKLFF
TGCGCCAGCAGCCAAGATCTGGGACAGGGCATTACCGGTCGTGAAAAACTGTTTTTT
>NA|TRBJ2-1|TRBD2|TRBV10-3
CAISEPASGGYNEQFF
TGTGCCATCAGTGAGCCCGCCAGCGGGGGCTACAATGAGCAGTTCTTC
>NA|TRBJ2-5|TRBD1|TRBV29-1
CSVGGQAETQYF
TGCAGCGTGGGGGGACAGGCAGAGACCCAGTACTTC
>NA|TRBJ2-5|NA|TRBV5-1
CASSLVFGKQETQYF
TGCGCCAGCAGCTTGGTTTTCGGAAAGCAAGAGACCCAGTACTTC
>NA|TRBJ1-2|NA|TRBV3-1
CASSQGGRPFYGYTF
TGTGCCAGCAGCCAAGGGGGTAGGCCTTTCTATGGCTACACCTTC
>NA|TRBJ2-1|NA|TRBV7-9
CASSTGRSYNEQFF
TGTGCCAGCAGTACCGGGCGGTCCTACAATGAGCAGTTCTTC
>NA|TRBJ1-2|NA|TRBV2
CASSEQSGYTF
TGTGCCAGCAGTGAACAATCCGGCTACACCTTC
>few|TRBJ2-1|NA|TRBV24-1
CATSGVGRGSSYNEQFF
TGTGCCACCAGTGGCGTAGGGCGGGGAAGCTCCTACAATGAGCAGTTCTTC
>NA|TRBJ1-6|TRBD1|TRBV11-2
CASSPRTDRDGSPLHF
TGTGCCAGCAGCCCCCGGACGGACAGGGACGGTTCACCCCTCCACTTT
>NA|TRBJ2-3|TRBD2|TRBV27
CASSKRLAGDRDTQYF
TGTGCCAGCAGTAAACGACTAGCGGGGGACCGGGATACGCAGTATTTT
>NA|TRBJ2-3|NA|TRBV28
CASERGAIWQDTQYF
TGTGCCAGCGAAAGGGGGGCAATTTGGCAAGATACGCAGTATTTT